This TCR beta chain was sequenced in a study of patients and donors after allogeneic stem cell transplantation. CDR3 length equals 16 residues. Germline V gene sequence: CDR1 SGHVS, CDR2 FQNEAQ. After removal of 1 base from V and 4 bases from J, the junction contained 7 bases not matched to a gene. From the RT-PCR reads, TCRdb called clonotypes with MiXCR, one entry per CDR3 protein. The sample yields more than 850,000 distinct CDR3 sequences, about a sixth seen once. The sequence was obtained from a human donor who was either an allogeneic HSCT recipient or a stem cell or donor lymphocyte infusion donor (not recorded which). It is not recorded whose cells these are; they may come from a transplant donor. The specimen sequenced was blood, either unsorted or a sorted T cell fraction (not recorded which). This rearrangement joins TRBV7-8 to TRBJ2-7; TRBD2 aligns across 10 bases. In DNA form, the CDR3 reads TGTGCCAGCAGCTTAGGGGGCCTAGCGGGAGTTTACGAGCAGTACTTC. This gives the protein CASSLGGLAGVYEQYF.